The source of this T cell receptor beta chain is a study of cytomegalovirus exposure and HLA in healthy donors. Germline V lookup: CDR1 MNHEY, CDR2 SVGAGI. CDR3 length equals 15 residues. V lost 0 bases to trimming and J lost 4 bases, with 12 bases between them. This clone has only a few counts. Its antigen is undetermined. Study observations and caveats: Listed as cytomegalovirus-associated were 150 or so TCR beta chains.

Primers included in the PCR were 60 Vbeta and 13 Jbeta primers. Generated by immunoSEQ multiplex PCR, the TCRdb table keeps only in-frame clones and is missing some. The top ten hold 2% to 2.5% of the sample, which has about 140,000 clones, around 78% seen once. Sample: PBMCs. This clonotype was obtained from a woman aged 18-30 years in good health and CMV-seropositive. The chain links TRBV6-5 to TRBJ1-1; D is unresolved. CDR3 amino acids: CASSYSWVESTEAFF. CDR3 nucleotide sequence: TGTGCCAGCAGTTACTCGTGGGTGGAGAGCACTGAAGCTTTCTTT.